The clone carrying this T cell receptor (beta chain) appeared a few times. The germline V and J ends were trimmed by 4 bases and 3 bases, with 3 bases remaining between them. This CDR3 has 11 residues. CDR1 and CDR2 from the germline V gene are MDHEN and SYDVKM. This sample stems from a study of blood T cell repertoires in COVID-19. The repertoire was sequenced with immunoSEQ multiplex PCR; TCRdb's copy has only in-frame clones and lacks some. The sample has about 200,000 clones, approximately 92% seen once. The chain combines TRBV28 with TRBJ1-2; unclear D gene. The sample consisted of PBMCs or T cells enriched from blood (not recorded which). This TCR was sampled from a woman between 40 and 50 years old with acute COVID-19. CDR3 sequence reads: CASSSDYGYTF. The CDR3 bases are TGTGCCAGCAGTTCGGACTATGGCTACACCTTC.